A selection of T cell receptor beta chains follows, all from one sample in a study of graft-versus-host responses after intestinal transplantation. Only in-frame clones appear in the TCRdb table, and some are missing; sequencing was by immunoSEQ multiplex PCR. Here the sample spans roughly 97,000 clones, over 75% being singletons. Their antigens remain unidentified. The specimen comprised unstimulated CD4+ T cells sorted from spleen or lymph node cells, sampled before intestinal transplant. The receptors were sampled from a human donor who received an intestinal transplant. Both conserved end residues are trimmed from each CDR3.

V gene,J gene,CDR3 protein
TRBV5-4,TRBJ2-7,ASSFRTGGGHEQY
TRBV19,TRBJ1-5,ASSIENGQQH
TRBV19,TRBJ1-6,ASSLTGGENSPLH
TRBV5-1,TRBJ2-5,ASSSGPRGRKETQY
TRBV7-9,TRBJ2-5,ASSLDSGRAAETQY
TRBV5-4,TRBJ2-7,ASSSRLDGEQY
TRBV5-6,TRBJ2-7,ASSWVRDRGNEQY
TRBV7-9,TRBJ1-1,ASSRTGARTEAF
TRBV6-6,TRBJ2-7,ASSYRAEGYEQY
TRBV5-4,TRBJ2-6,ASSPTGYSGANVLT
TRBV15,TRBJ2-7,ATGQGAFYEQY
TRBV29-1,TRBJ2-3,SVGPLAGADTQY
TRBV6-1,TRBJ2-1,ASFGGYYNEQF
TRBV2,TRBJ1-2,ASTREGDYGYT
TRBV10-3,TRBJ2-5,AISVGQGQETQY
TRBV28,TRBJ1-4,ASSTYGAVNEKLF
TRBV12-5,TRBJ2-1,ASGLDRGPEQF
TRBV11-2,TRBJ2-7,ASSFAHRTYEQY
TRBV5-4,TRBJ2-2,ASSPQERGPTGELF
TRBV5-1,TRBJ2-1,ASSLVSGNNEQF
TRBV11-2,TRBJ1-5,ASSWTGGNQPQH
TRBV10-3,TRBJ2-7,AISESMTGGYEQY
TRBV27,TRBJ2-3,ASSLISGHLTDTQY
TRBV10-2,TRBJ2-7,ASSEELRAYEQY
TRBV5-1,TRBJ1-2,ASSLRGAGTNYGYT
TRBV7-6,TRBJ2-3,ASSRTSGSTARTDTQY
TRBV9,TRBJ2-5,ASTVQAGKQETQY
TRBV5-5,TRBJ2-5,ASSRHQETQY
TRBV6-6,TRBJ1-2,ASSYRWAGFDYT
TRBV2,TRBJ1-2,ASSEEGYGYT
TRBV7-9,TRBJ2-5,ASSFRVQETQY
TRBV7-9,TRBJ1-4,ASSTPRGRDDGLGLF
TRBV11-2,TRBJ2-3,ASSRAPVDTQY
TRBV7-2,TRBJ2-3,ASSVTSGGGSDTQY
TRBV19,TRBJ1-1,ASSVTPGGYTEAF
TRBV19,TRBJ2-7,ASRTAGTDPSEQY
TRBV11-2,TRBJ2-5,ASSLIETQY
TRBV11-2,TRBJ1-3,ASSSNVKRDGTSGNTIY
TRBV4-2,TRBJ2-1,ASSLSRSHNEQF
TRBV9,TRBJ2-3,ASSPRFLSTDTQY
TRBV18,TRBJ2-3,ASSPPWAGRTDTQY
TRBV25-1,TRBJ2-1,ASSAGYWQF
TRBV6-6,TRBJ2-7,ATMPRDRAYEQY
TRBV6-1,TRBJ1-3,ASSEASGNTIY
TRBV5-5,TRBJ2-7,ASTGTQHYEQY